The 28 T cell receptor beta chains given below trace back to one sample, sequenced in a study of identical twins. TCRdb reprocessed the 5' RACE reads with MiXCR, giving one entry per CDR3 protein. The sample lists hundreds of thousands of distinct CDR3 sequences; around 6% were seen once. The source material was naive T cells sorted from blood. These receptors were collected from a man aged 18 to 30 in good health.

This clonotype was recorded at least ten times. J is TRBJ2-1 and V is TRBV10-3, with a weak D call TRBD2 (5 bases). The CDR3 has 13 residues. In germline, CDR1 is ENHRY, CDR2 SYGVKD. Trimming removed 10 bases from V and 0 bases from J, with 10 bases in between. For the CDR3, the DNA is TGTGCCACCGCGGGTAGCTCCTACAATGAGCAGTTCTTC. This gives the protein CATAGSSYNEQFF.

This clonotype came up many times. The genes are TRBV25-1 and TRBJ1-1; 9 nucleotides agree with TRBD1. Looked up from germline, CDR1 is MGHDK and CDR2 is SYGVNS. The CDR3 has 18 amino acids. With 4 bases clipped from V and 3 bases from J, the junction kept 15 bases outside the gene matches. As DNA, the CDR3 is TGTGCCAGCAGTGGGGGAGGGACAGGGAGGCCCCCCCACACTGAAGCTTTCTTT. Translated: CASSGGGTGRPPHTEAFF.

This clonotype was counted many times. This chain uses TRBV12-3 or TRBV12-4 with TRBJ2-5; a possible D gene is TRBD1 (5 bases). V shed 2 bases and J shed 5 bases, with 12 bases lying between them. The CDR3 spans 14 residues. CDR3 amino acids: CASSLIVGRETQYF. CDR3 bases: TGTGCCAGCAGTTTAATCGTGGGGCGGGAGACCCAGTACTTC.

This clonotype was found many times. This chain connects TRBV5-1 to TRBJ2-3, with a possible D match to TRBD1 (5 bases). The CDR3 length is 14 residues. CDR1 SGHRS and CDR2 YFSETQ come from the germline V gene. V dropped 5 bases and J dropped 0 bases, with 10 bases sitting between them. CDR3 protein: CASSFDSSTDTQYF. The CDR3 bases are TGCGCCAGCAGTTTCGACAGCAGCACAGATACGCAGTATTTT.

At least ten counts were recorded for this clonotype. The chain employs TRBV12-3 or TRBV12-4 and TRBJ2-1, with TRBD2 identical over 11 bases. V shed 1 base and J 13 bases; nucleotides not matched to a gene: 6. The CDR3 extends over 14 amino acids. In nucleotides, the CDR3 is TGTGCCAGCAGTTTAGGTAGCGGGAGGGCCTTCCAGTTCTTC. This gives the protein CASSLGSGRAFQFF.

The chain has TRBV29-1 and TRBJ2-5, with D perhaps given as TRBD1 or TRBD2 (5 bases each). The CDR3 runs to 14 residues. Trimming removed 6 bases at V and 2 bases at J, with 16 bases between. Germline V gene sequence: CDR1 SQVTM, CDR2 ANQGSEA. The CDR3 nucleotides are TGCAGCGTCGCTGGGGGACCCTTGCAAGAGACCCAGTACTTC. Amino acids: CSVAGGPLQETQYF.

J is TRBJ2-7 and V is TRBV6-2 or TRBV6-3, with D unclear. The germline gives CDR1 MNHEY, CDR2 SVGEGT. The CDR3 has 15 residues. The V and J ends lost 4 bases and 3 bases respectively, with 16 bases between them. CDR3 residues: CASSSPFDGDYEQYF. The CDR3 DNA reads TGTGCCAGCAGTTCCCCTTTCGACGGAGACTACGAGCAGTACTTC.

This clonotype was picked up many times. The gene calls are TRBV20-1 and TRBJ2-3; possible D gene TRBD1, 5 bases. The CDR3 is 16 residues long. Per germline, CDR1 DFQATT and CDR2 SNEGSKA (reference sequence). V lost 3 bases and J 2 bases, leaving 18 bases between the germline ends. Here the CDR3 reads CSARTGQAHATDTQYF. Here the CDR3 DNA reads TGCAGTGCTAGGACTGGACAAGCCCATGCCACAGATACGCAGTATTTT.

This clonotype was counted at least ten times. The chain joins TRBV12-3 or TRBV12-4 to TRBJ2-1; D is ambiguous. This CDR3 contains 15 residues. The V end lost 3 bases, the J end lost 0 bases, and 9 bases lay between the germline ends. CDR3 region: CASSFSEYSYNEQFF. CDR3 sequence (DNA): TGTGCCAGCAGTTTCTCCGAGTACTCCTACAATGAGCAGTTCTTC.

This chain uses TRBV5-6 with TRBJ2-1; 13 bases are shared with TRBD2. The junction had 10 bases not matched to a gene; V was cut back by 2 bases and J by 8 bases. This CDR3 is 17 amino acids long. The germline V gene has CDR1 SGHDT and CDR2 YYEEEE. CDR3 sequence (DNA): TGTGCCAGCAGCTTCCGGACGGGACTAGCGGGAAGGGATGAGCAGTTCTTC. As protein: CASSFRTGLAGRDEQFF.

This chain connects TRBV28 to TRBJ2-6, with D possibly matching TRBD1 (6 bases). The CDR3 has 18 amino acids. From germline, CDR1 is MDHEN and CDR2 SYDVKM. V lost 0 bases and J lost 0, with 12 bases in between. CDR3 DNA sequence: TGTGCCAGCAGTTTATGGCTGGGGGCCCGCTCTGGGGCCAACGTCCTGACTTTC. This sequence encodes CASSLWLGARSGANVLTF.

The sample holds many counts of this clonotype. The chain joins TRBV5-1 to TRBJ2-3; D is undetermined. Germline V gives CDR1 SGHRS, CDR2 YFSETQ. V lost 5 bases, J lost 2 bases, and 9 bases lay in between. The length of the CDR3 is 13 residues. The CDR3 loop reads CASRDPNTDTQYF. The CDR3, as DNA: TGCGCCAGCAGGGATCCTAACACAGATACGCAGTATTTT.

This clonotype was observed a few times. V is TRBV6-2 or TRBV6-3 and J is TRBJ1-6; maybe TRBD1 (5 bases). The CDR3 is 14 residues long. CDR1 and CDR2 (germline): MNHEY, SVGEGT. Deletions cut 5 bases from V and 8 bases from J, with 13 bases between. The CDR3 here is CASSPVGTHSPLHF. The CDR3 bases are TGTGCCAGCAGTCCCGTGGGGACTCATTCACCCCTCCACTTT.

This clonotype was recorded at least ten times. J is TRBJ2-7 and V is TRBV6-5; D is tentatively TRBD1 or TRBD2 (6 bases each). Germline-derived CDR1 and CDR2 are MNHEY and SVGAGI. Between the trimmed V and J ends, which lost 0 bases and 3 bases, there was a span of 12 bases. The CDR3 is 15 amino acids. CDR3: CASSYSKGGLYEQYF. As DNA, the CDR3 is TGTGCCAGCAGTTACTCGAAGGGGGGTCTCTACGAGCAGTACTTC.

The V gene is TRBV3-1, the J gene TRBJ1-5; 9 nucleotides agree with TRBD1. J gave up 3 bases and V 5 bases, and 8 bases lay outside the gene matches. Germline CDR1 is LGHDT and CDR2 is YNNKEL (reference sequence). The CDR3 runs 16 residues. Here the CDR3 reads CASSNGQGWVNQPQHF. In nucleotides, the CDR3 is TGTGCCAGCAGCAACGGACAGGGGTGGGTCAATCAGCCCCAGCATTTT.

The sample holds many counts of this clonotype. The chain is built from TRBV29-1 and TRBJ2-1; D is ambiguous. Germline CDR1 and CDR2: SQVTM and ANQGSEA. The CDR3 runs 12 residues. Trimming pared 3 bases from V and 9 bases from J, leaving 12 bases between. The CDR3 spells CSVEVGIVEQFF. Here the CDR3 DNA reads TGCAGCGTTGAGGTAGGGATAGTTGAGCAGTTCTTC.

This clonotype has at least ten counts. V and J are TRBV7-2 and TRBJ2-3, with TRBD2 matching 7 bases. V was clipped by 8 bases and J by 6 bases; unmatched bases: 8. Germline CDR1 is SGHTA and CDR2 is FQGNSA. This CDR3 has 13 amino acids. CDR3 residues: CASWSGGSDTQYF. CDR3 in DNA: TGTGCCAGCTGGTCGGGAGGAAGTGATACGCAGTATTTT.

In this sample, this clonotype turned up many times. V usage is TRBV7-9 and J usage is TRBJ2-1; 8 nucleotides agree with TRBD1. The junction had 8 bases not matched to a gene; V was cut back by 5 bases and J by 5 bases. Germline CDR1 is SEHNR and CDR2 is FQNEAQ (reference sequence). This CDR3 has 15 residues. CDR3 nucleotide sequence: TGTGCCAGCAGCCCCCGGGACAGGTCCAACAATGAGCAGTTCTTC. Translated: CASSPRDRSNNEQFF. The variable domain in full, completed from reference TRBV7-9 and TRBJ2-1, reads DTGVSQNPRHKITKRGQNVTFRCDPISEHNRLYWYRQTLGQGPEFLTYFQNEAQLEKSRLLSDRFSAERPKGSFSTLEIQRTEQGDSAMYLCASSPRDRSNNEQFFGPGTRLTVL.

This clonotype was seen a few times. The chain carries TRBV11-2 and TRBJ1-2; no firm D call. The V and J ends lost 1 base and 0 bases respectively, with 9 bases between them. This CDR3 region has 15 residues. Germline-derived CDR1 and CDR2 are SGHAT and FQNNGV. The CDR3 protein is CASSLGAGTNYGYTF. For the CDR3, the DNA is TGTGCCAGCAGCTTAGGAGCCGGTACTAACTATGGCTACACCTTC.

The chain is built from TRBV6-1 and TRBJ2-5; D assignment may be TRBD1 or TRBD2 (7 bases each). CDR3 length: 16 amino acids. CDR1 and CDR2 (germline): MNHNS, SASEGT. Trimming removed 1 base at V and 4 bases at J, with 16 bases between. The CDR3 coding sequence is TGTGCCAGCAGTGAAGTTGCAGGGGGGGTACGAGAGACCCAGTACTTC. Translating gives CASSEVAGGVRETQYF.

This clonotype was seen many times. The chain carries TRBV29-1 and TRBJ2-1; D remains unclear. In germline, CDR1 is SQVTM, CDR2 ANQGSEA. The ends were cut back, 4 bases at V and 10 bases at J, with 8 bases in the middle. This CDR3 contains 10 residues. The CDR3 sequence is CSVGAFEQFF. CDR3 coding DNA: TGCAGCGTTGGCGCCTTCGAGCAGTTCTTC.

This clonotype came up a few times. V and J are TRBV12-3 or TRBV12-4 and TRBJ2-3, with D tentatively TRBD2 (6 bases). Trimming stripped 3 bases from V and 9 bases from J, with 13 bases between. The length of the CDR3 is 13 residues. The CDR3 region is CASSLGRMDTQYF. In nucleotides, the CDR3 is TGTGCCAGCAGTTTGGGGAGGATGGACACGCAGTATTTT.

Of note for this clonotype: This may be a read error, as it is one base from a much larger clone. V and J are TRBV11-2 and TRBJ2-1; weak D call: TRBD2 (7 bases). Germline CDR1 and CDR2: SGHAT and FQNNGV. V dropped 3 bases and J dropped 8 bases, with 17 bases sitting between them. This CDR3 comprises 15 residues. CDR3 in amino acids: CASSFRGAKGDEQFF. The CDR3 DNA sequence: TGTGCCAGCAGCTTTCGGGGGGCGAAGGGTGATGAGCAGTTCTTC.

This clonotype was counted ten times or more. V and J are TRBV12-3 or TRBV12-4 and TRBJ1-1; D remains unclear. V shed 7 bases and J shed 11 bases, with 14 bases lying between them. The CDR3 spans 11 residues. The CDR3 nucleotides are TGTGCCAGCACCGAGGGCTTGGTGGCTTTCTTT. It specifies CASTEGLVAFF.

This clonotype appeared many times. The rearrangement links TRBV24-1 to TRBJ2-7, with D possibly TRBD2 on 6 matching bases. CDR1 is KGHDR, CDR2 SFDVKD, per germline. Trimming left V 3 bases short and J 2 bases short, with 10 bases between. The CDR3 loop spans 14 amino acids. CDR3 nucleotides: TGTGCCACCAGTGATGCGGGACCCACCTACGAGCAGTACTTC. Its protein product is CATSDAGPTYEQYF.

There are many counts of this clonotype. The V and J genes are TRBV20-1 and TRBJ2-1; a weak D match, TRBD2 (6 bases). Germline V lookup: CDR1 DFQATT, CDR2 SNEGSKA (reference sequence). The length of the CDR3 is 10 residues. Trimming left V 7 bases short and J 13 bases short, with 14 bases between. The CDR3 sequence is CSGLRDSQFF. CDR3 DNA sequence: TGCAGTGGCCTTCGGGACTCTCAGTTCTTC.

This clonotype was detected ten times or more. CDR3 nucleotide sequence: TGCAGTGCTCTAATGCTTAGCGGGAAAAACATTCAGTACTTC. This sequence encodes CSALMLSGKNIQYF. This chain joins TRBV20-1 and TRBJ2-4, with 7 positions matching TRBD2. CDR1 is DFQATT, CDR2 SNEGSKA, per germline (reference sequence). Trimming cost V 5 bases and J 4 bases; bases outside gene matches: 8. The length of the CDR3 is 14 residues.

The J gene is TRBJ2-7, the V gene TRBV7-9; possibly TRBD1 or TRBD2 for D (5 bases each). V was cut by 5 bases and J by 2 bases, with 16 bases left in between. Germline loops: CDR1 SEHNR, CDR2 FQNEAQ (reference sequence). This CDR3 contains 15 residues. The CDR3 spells CASSTNRRGAYEQYF. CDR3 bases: TGTGCCAGCAGCACAAACCGGAGAGGGGCCTACGAGCAGTACTTC.